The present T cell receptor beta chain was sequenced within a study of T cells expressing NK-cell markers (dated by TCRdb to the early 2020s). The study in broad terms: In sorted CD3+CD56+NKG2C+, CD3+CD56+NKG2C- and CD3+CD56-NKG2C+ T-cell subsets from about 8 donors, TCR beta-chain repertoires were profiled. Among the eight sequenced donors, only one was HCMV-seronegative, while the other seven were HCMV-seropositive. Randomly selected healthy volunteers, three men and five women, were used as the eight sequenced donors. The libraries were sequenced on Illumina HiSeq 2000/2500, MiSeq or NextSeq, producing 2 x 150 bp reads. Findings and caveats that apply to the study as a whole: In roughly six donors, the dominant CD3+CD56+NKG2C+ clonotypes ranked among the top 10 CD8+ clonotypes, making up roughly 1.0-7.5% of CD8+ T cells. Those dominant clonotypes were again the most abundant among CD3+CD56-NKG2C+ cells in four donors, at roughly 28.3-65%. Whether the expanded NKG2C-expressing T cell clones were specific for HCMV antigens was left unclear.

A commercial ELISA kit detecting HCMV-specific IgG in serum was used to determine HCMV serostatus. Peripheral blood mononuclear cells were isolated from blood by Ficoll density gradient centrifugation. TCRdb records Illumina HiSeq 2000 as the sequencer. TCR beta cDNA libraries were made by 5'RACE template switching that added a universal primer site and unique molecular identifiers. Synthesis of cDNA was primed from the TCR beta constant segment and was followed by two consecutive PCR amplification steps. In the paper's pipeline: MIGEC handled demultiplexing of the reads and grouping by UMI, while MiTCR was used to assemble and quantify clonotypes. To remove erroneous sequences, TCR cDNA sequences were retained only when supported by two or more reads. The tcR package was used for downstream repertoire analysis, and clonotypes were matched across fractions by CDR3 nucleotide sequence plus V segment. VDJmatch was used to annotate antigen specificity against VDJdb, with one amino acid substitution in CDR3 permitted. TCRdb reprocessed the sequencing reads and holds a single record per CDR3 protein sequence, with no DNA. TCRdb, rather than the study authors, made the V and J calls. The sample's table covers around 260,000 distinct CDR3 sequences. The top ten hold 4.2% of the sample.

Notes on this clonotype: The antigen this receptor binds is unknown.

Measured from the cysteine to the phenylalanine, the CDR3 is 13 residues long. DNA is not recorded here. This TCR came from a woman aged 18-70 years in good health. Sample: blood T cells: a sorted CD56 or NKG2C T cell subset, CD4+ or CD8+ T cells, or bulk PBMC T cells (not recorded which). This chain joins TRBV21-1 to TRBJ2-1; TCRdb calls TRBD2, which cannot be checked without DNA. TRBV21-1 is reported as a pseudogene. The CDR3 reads CTSSVVVEGVQFF.